A single sample is the source of the 3 T cell receptor beta chains below, sequenced in a study of blood T cell repertoires in COVID-19. Profiled with immunoSEQ multiplex PCR; TCRdb holds only in-frame clones, not every one. The profile shows roughly 70,000 clones, roughly nine tenths of them singletons. Sequencing used peripheral blood. Receptors originate from a man in his fifties with acute or convalescent COVID-19.

The chain links TRBV5-1 to TRBJ2-2; 12 bases map to TRBD2. With V trimmed by 5 bases and J by 1 base, 0 bases remained unmatched. CDR1 and CDR2 (germline): SGHRS, YFSETQ. The CDR3 covers 15 residues. CDR3 bases: TGCGCCAGCAGACTAGCGGGGGGGAACACCGGGGAGCTGTTTTTT. Amino acids: CASRLAGGNTGELFF.

In DNA, the CDR3 is TGTGCCAGCAGCAAGACGGGAGAGTGGAACATTCAGTACTTC. This translates into CASSKTGEWNIQYF. This chain uses TRBV7-8 with TRBJ2-4; D possibly corresponds to TRBD2 (6 bases). Germline loops: CDR1 SGHVS, CDR2 FQNEAQ. This CDR3 comprises 14 residues. The V end lost 5 bases, the J end lost 7 bases, and 15 bases lay between the germline ends. The full variable domain, rest sourced from reference TRBV7-8 and TRBJ2-4, is GAGVSQSPRYKVAKRGQDVALRCDPISGHVSLFWYQQALGQGPEFLTYFQNEAQLDKSGLPSDRFFAERPEGSVSTLKIQRTQQEDSAVYLCASSKTGEWNIQYFGAGTRLSVL.

This clone was detected only once. V is TRBV7-9 and J is TRBJ1-3; possible D gene TRBD1, 5 bases. Germline values: CDR1 SEHNR, CDR2 FQNEAQ (reference sequence). The CDR3 totals 14 residues. V dropped 4 bases and J dropped 7 bases, with 14 bases sitting between them. The CDR3 DNA is TGTGCCAGCAGCTACGACCTGGCAGGGAACACCATATATTTT. This encodes CASSYDLAGNTIYF.